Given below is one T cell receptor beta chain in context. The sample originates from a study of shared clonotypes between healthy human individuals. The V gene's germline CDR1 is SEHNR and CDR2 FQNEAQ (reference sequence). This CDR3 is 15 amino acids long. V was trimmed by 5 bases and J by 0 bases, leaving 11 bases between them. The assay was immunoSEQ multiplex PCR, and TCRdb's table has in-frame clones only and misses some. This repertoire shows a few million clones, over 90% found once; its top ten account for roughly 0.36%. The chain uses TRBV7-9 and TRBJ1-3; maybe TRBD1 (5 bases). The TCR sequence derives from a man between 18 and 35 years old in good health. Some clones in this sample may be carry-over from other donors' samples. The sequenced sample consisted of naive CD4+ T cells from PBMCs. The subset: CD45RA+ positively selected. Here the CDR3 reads CASSPTGLSGNTIYF. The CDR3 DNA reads TGTGCCAGCAGCCCTACAGGTCTCTCTGGAAACACCATATATTTT.